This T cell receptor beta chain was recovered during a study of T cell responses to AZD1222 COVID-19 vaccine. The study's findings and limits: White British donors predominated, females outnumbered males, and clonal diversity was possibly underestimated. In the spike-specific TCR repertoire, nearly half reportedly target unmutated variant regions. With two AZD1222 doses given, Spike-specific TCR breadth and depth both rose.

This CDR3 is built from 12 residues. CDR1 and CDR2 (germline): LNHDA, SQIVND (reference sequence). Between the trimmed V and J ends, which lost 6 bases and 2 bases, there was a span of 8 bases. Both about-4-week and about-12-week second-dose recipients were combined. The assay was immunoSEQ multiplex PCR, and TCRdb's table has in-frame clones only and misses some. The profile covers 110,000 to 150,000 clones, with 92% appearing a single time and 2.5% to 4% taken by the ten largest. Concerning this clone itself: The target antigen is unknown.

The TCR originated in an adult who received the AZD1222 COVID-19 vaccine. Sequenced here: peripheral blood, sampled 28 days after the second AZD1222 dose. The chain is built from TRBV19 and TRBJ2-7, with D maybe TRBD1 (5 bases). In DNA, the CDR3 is TGTGCCAGTAGCGACAGAGCCTACGAGCAGTACTTC. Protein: CASSDRAYEQYF.